Listed here are 21 T cell receptor beta chains from one sample, sequenced in a study of beta chain features in type 1 diabetes. Isolated RNA was reverse transcribed in full, so expressed TCRB transcripts were sequenced. The protocol was immunoSEQ multiplex PCR, while the TCRdb copy is restricted to in-frame clones and leaves out a portion. The top ten hold over 0.1% of the sample, which has around 600,000 clones, around 12% seen once. The study, taken as a whole, reports: Patients with Type 1 diabetes showed moderately but significantly shorter TCRB CDR3s in all four CD4+ subsets.

The antigens of these receptors remain unknown. The sample comprised naive CD4+ T cells from blood. The source is a man aged 25-45 years with type 1 diabetes.

Of note for this clone: The junction departs from germline at one end; a sequencing error may be responsible. The rearrangement uses TRBV6-6 and TRBJ1-2; D is unresolved. The length of the CDR3 is 13 residues. The V gene's germline CDR1 is MNHNY and CDR2 SVGAGI (reference sequence). CDR3 sequence reads: CASSNSGPYGYTF. Here the CDR3 DNA reads TGTGCCAGCAGTAACTCCGGTCCCTATGGCTACACCTTC.

The chain combines TRBV28 with TRBJ2-1, with 8 bases fitting TRBD2. V dropped 6 bases and J dropped 4; count of bases not matched to a gene: 11. CDR1 MDHEN and CDR2 SYDVKM come from the germline V gene. The CDR3 is 16 amino acids. CDR3 sequence: CASSSGGVPQYNEQFF. The CDR3 nucleotides are TGTGCCAGCAGCTCGGGAGGGGTCCCTCAATACAATGAGCAGTTCTTC.

The chain recombines TRBV10-3 with TRBJ2-3; 7 bases fit TRBD1. V was pared by 3 bases and J by 2 bases, with 5 bases of the junction left unmatched. CDR3 length: 15 amino acids. CDR1 and CDR2 (germline): ENHRY, SYGVKD. CDR3 coding DNA: TGTGCCATCAGTGACAGACAGGGCGACACAGATACGCAGTATTTT. This translates into CAISDRQGDTDTQYF.

This clone has more than one count but fewer than ten. The J gene is TRBJ1-5, the V gene TRBV2, with a weak D call TRBD1 (6 bases). The length of the CDR3 is 14 residues. Trimming left V 3 bases short and J 3 bases short, with 9 bases between. Germline CDR1 is SNHLY and CDR2 is FYNNEI. CDR3 region: CASSDWGHNQPQHF. DNA for the CDR3: TGTGCCAGCAGTGATTGGGGGCACAATCAGCCCCAGCATTTT.

The chain links TRBV7-2 to TRBJ2-3; TRBD1 aligns across 7 bases. The CDR3 spans 14 residues. V gave up 2 bases and J gave up 4 bases; unmatched junction bases: 3. Germline CDR1 SGHTA, CDR2 FQGNSA. CDR3 DNA sequence: TGTGCCAGCAGCTTACAACAGGGGCCAGATACGCAGTATTTT. This encodes CASSLQQGPDTQYF. The variable domain in full, with the rest retrieved from reference TRBV7-2 and TRBJ2-3, is GAGVSQSPSNKVTEKGKDVELRCDPISGHTALYWYRQSLGQGLEFLIYFQGNSAPDKSGLPSDRFSAERTGGSVSTLTIQRTQQEDSAVYLCASSLQQGPDTQYFGPGTRLTVL.

This chain joins TRBV29-1 and TRBJ2-5; weak D call: TRBD2 (6 bases). The J call is uncertain, as TRBJ2-7 better fits the DNA end. CDR1 SQVTM and CDR2 ANQGSEA come from the germline V gene. This CDR3 is built from 13 residues. CDR3 loop: CSVPRDSGAEQYF. In DNA form, the CDR3 reads TGCAGCGTTCCCAGGGACTCCGGCGCCGAGCAGTACTTC.

This clone was detected only a few times. The chain has TRBV30 and TRBJ1-5, with 8 bases matching TRBD1. CDR3 length: 13 amino acids. Losses at the gene ends were 5 bases for V and 2 bases for J; bases not matched to a gene: 2. CDR1 and CDR2 (germline): GTSNPN, SVGIG (reference sequence). In DNA form, the CDR3 reads TGTGCCTGGGGGGGACAGGGCAATCAGCCCCAGCATTTT. As protein: CAWGGQGNQPQHF. Full variable domain (missing parts from reference TRBV30 and TRBJ1-5): SQTIHQWPATLVQPVGSPLSLECTVEGTSNPNLYWYRQAAGRGLQLLFYSVGIGQISSEVPQNLSASRPQDRQFILSSKKLLLSDSGFYLCAWGGQGNQPQHFGDGTRLSIL.

The table lists this clone with a few counts. The chain links TRBV18 to TRBJ2-7; 7 bases map to TRBD1. Germline assignment: CDR1 KGHSH and CDR2 LQKENI. The CDR3 has 13 amino acids. The J segment lost 2 bases and the V segment lost 5 bases, leaving 3 bases of the junction unmatched. In DNA form, the CDR3 reads TGTGCCAGCTCATCCCAGGGGGCCTACGAGCAGTACTTC. It codes for CASSSQGAYEQYF. Full variable domain (missing parts from reference TRBV18 and TRBJ2-7): NAGVMQNPRHLVRRRGQEARLRCSPMKGHSHVYWYRQLPEEGLKFMVYLQKENIIDESGMPKERFSAEFPKEGPSILRIQQVVRGDSAAYFCASSSQGAYEQYFGPGTRLTVT.

The rearrangement joins TRBV5-6 to TRBJ2-6, with D unresolved. This CDR3 has 15 residues. With 0 bases removed from V and 4 bases from J, the gap between germline ends came to 8 bases. Germline CDR1 is SGHDT and CDR2 is YYEEEE. CDR3 region: CASSLGTPGANVLTF. The CDR3 nucleotides read TGTGCCAGCAGCTTGGGGACCCCGGGGGCCAACGTCCTGACTTTC.

This clone has more than one count but fewer than ten. V is TRBV7-2 and J is TRBJ2-3; D is undetermined. V lost 1 base to trimming and J lost 10 bases, with 9 bases between them. There are 12 residues in the CDR3. CDR1 is SGHTA, CDR2 FQGNSA, per germline. The CDR3 coding sequence is TGTGCCAGCAGCTTAGGGTTCCGAGCGCAGTATTTT. It translates to CASSLGFRAQYF.

A remark on this clone: Other DNA variants within this sample encode the same CDR3. The chain carries TRBV29-1 and TRBJ2-1; D remains ambiguous. Germline V CDR1 and CDR2: SQVTM, ANQGSEA. V lost 3 bases, J lost 7 bases, and 1 base lay in between. This CDR3 is built from 9 residues. CDR3 residues: CSVENEQFF. CDR3 coding DNA: TGCAGCGTTGAGAATGAGCAGTTCTTC.

In this sample, this clone turned up a few times. The rearrangement joins TRBV9 to TRBJ2-3; no clear D gene. V was cut by 3 bases and J by 4 bases, with 18 bases left in between. Germline V gene data show CDR1 as SGDLS and CDR2 as YYNGEE. CDR3 length equals 16 residues. CDR3: CASSDRVGSVADTQYF. CDR3 in DNA: TGTGCCAGCAGCGACCGTGTGGGGTCGGTGGCAGATACGCAGTATTTT.

The sample holds a few counts of this clone. The chain is built from TRBV4-3 and TRBJ2-7; D is undetermined. The CDR3 is made up of 14 amino acids. The germline CDR1 and CDR2 sequences are LGHNA and YSLEER. The V end lost 0 bases, the J end lost 3 bases, and 9 bases lay between the germline ends. DNA for the CDR3: TGCGCCAGCAGCCAAGACTCAGCTGGCTACGAGCAGTACTTC. Translating gives CASSQDSAGYEQYF.

This clone was observed a few times. V usage is TRBV28 and J usage is TRBJ1-6; 8 positions agree with TRBD1. This CDR3 spans 13 amino acids. V was clipped by 6 bases and J by 10 bases; unmatched bases: 5. Germline loops: CDR1 MDHEN, CDR2 SYDVKM. This CDR3 is CASRTGVGSPLHF. CDR3 DNA sequence: TGTGCCAGCAGGACAGGGGTCGGGTCACCCCTCCACTTT.

The J gene is TRBJ1-2, the V gene TRBV10-1; 9 bases line up with TRBD1. V gave up 0 bases and J gave up 4 bases; unmatched junction bases: 6. CDR3 size: 16 residues. The germline gives CDR1 WNHNN, CDR2 SYGVQD (reference sequence). This CDR3 reads CASSESGQGSRYGYTF. The CDR3 nucleotides are TGCGCCAGCAGTGAGTCGGGACAGGGATCGCGCTATGGCTACACCTTC.

There are a few counts of this clone. The rearrangement joins TRBV6-5 to TRBJ2-7; tentative D call: TRBD1 (5 bases). In germline, CDR1 is MNHEY, CDR2 SVGAGI. V lost 10 bases to trimming and J lost 1 base, with 20 bases between them. The CDR3 is 15 residues long. The DNA for the CDR3 is TGTGCCACCAACCCCCAGGGTTCTCCGTCCTACGAGCAGTACTTC. Its translation is CATNPQGSPSYEQYF.

This clone came up a few times. V is TRBV7-6 and J is TRBJ2-5; 9 nucleotides align to TRBD1. The ends lost 5 bases at V and 5 bases at J; junction bases unmatched: 6. Germline CDR1 and CDR2: SGHVS and FNYEAQ. This CDR3 has 14 residues. CDR3 loop: CASSKGQGGETQYF. CDR3 DNA sequence: TGTGCCAGCAGCAAGGGACAGGGTGGGGAGACCCAGTACTTC.

With respect to this clone: Sequence at one end of the junction differs from germline and may be a read error. The chain links TRBV7-7 to TRBJ2-3; D is unclear. CDR3 size: 15 residues. The germline V gene has CDR1 SSHAT and CDR2 FNYEAQ (reference sequence). The CDR3 bases are TGTGCTAGCAGCGCCGGAAGCGTTGGCACAGATACGCAGTATTTT. It encodes CASSAGSVGTDTQYF.

This chain joins TRBV10-3 and TRBJ2-2, with 7 bases identical to TRBD2. From germline, CDR1 is ENHRY and CDR2 SYGVKD. V dropped 3 bases and J dropped 1; count of bases not matched to a gene: 5. This CDR3 has 16 residues. The CDR3 loop reads CAISEGSGVNTGELFF. CDR3 sequence (DNA): TGTGCCATCAGTGAAGGAAGCGGGGTGAACACCGGGGAGCTGTTTTTT.

The CDR3 spells CASSPEREYGYTF. Written as DNA, the CDR3 is TGTGCCAGCTCACCAGAACGGGAGTATGGCTACACCTTC. The rearrangement links TRBV18 to TRBJ1-2; D remains unclear. CDR3 size: 13 residues. Trimming pared 2 bases from V and 5 bases from J, leaving 9 bases between. The germline gives CDR1 KGHSH, CDR2 LQKENI.

This clone was counted between two and nine times. The chain couples TRBV29-1 to TRBJ2-1, with D unresolved. The V gene's germline CDR1 is SQVTM and CDR2 ANQGSEA. V was cut by 4 bases and J by 4 bases, with 8 bases left in between. This CDR3 spans 12 amino acids. CDR3 DNA sequence: TGCAGCGTTGCTAGGCTGTACAATGAGCAGTTCTTC. Protein: CSVARLYNEQFF.